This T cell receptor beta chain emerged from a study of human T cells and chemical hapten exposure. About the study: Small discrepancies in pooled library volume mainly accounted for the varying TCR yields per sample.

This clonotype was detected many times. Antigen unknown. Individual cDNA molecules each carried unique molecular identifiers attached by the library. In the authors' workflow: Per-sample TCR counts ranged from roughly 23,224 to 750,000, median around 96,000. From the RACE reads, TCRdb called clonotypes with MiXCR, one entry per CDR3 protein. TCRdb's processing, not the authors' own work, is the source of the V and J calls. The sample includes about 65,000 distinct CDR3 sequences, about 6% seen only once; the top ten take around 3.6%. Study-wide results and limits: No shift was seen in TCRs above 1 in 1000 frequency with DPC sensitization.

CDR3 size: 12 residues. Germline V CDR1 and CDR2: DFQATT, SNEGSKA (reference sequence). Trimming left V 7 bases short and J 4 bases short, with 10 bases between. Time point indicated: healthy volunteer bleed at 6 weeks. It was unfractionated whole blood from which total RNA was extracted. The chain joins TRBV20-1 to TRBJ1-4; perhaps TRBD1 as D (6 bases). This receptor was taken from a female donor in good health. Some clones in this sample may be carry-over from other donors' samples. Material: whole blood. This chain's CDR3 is CSGTVINEKLFF. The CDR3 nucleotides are TGCAGTGGGACAGTAATTAATGAAAAACTGTTTTTT.